This T cell receptor beta chain came from a study of radiotherapy plus CTLA-4 blockade in lung cancer. Overall study results and limits: Radiotherapy was combined with ipilimumab, and tumor-derived TCR clones then expanded in blood. In blood, early T cell clone dynamics reportedly predicted response best, together with interferon-beta.

A remark on this clone: The antigen remains unidentified.

Unmatched junction bases numbered 10, after V lost 0 bases and J lost 2 bases. The CDR3 is 17 residues long. The germline V gene has CDR1 SGDLS and CDR2 YYNGEE. Sequenced by immunoSEQ multiplex PCR; TCRdb stores in-frame clones only, minus some. This sample has around 30,000 clones, with 60% to 80% found just once. The sequencing here drew on peripheral blood, taken from a patient treated with radiotherapy plus ipilimumab. This TCR came from a human donor with non-small cell lung cancer whose response to radiotherapy plus ipilimumab could not be evaluated. The chain recombines TRBV9 with TRBJ1-1; 7 nucleotides agree with TRBD1. CDR3 amino acids: CASSVGPLTGPNTEAFF. The DNA of the CDR3 is TGTGCCAGCAGCGTAGGCCCTCTGACAGGGCCTAACACTGAAGCTTTCTTT.